This passage covers 31 T cell receptor beta chains from one sample sequenced in a study of cytomegalovirus exposure and HLA in healthy donors. The PCR had 60 Vbeta and 13 Jbeta primers. The method was immunoSEQ multiplex PCR; TCRdb's version includes in-frame clones alone and lacks a portion of them. In the table there are roughly 99,000 clones, about 84% of which are singletons. Sequenced sample: PBMCs. The receptors stem from a man younger than 40 in good health and CMV-seronegative.

The chain couples TRBV25-1 to TRBJ1-4, with D unclear. Trimming left V 10 bases short and J 11 bases short, with 20 bases between. The CDR3 loop spans 13 amino acids. CDR1 is MGHDK and CDR2 is SYGVNS in the germline V gene. The CDR3, as DNA: TGTGCCACCGAGGGAGCGCCCCGTGGGAAACTGTTTTTT. Its translation is CATEGAPRGKLFF.

The rearrangement links TRBV28 to TRBJ1-1; D ambiguous. The CDR3 is made up of 15 amino acids. CDR1 is MDHEN and CDR2 is SYDVKM in the germline V gene. With 2 bases removed from V and 1 base from J, the gap between germline ends came to 11 bases. In DNA, the CDR3 is TGTGCCAGCAGTTTAAGATATCCTACGAACACTGAAGCTTTCTTT. Its protein product is CASSLRYPTNTEAFF.

This clone was found a few times. The chain carries TRBV14 and TRBJ2-1; 12 bases match TRBD2. V was pared by 4 bases and J by 6 bases, with 7 bases of the junction left unmatched. Germline-derived CDR1 and CDR2 are SGHDN and FVKESK. CDR3 length: 16 residues. The CDR3, as DNA: TGTGCCAGCAGCCGACTAGCGGGAGATCTCGCCAATGAGCAGTTCTTC. This sequence encodes CASSRLAGDLANEQFF.

CDR3 nucleotides: TGTGCCAGCCCATCCCCGGGACAGAGAGAGACCCAGTACTTC. It specifies CASPSPGQRETQYF. The J gene is TRBJ2-5, the V gene TRBV18; the match to TRBD1 covers 7 bases. Trimming took 8 bases from V and 4 from J; bases not matched to a gene: 10. Germline V CDR1 and CDR2: KGHSH, LQKENI. The length of the CDR3 is 14 residues.

This clone was counted only a few times. The genes are TRBV5-6 and TRBJ2-7, with a tentative D call TRBD1 (6 bases). CDR3 length equals 13 residues. V lost 5 bases and J lost 6, with 15 bases in between. CDR1 and CDR2 (germline): SGHDT, YYEEEE. This chain's CDR3 is CASRGDRMGEQYF. In DNA form, the CDR3 reads TGTGCCAGCAGGGGAGACAGGATGGGCGAGCAGTACTTC.

The chain recombines TRBV5-1 with TRBJ2-1, with 8 positions matching TRBD1. Germline CDR1 SGHRS, CDR2 YFSETQ. V lost 0 bases and J lost 8; bases outside the gene matches: 7. The CDR3 loop spans 15 amino acids. The CDR3 bases are TGCGCCAGCAGCTTGGCGGCAGGGGGCGCGGATGAGCAGTTCTTC. Its translation: CASSLAAGGADEQFF.

The V call is TRBV19, the J call TRBJ1-3; D call uncertain. Trimming left V 7 bases short and J 0 bases short, with 10 bases between. The CDR3 is 14 amino acids. Germline loops: CDR1 LNHDA, CDR2 SQIVND (reference sequence). As DNA, the CDR3 is TGTGCCAGTACCGCCGCGGGCTCTGGAAACACCATATATTTT. This sequence encodes CASTAAGSGNTIYF.

V gene TRBV19 combines with J gene TRBJ2-7; D perhaps matches TRBD2 (5 bases). V dropped 10 bases and J dropped 3 bases, with 13 bases sitting between them. Germline V gives CDR1 LNHDA, CDR2 SQIVND (reference sequence). The CDR3 spans 12 residues. CDR3 amino acids: CATLGENYEQYF. The CDR3 DNA reads as TGTGCCACTCTCGGGGAGAACTACGAGCAGTACTTC.

The chain recombines TRBV5-6 with TRBJ2-5, with 8 positions matching TRBD1. The CDR3 has 15 residues. Per germline, CDR1 SGHDT and CDR2 YYEEEE. V lost 4 bases to trimming and J lost 6 bases; unmatched junction nucleotides: 11. CDR3 coding DNA: TGTGCCAGCAGCCACGACAGGGGACCCCGGCAGACCCAGTACTTC. Translation: CASSHDRGPRQTQYF.

This chain uses TRBV2 with TRBJ1-1, with D tentatively TRBD1 (5 bases). The CDR3 runs to 16 residues. The germline V and J ends were trimmed by 5 bases and 3 bases, with 19 bases remaining between them. Germline V gene sequence: CDR1 SNHLY, CDR2 FYNNEI. CDR3 in DNA: TGTGCCAGCAGTATTAATAGGGAAGGGGTTGACACTGAAGCTTTCTTT. Its protein product is CASSINREGVDTEAFF.

The chain is built from TRBV2 and TRBJ2-7, with 8 bases identical to TRBD1. V gave up 6 bases and J gave up 7 bases; unmatched junction bases: 11. Germline CDR1 and CDR2: SNHLY and FYNNEI. The CDR3 loop spans 14 amino acids. For the CDR3, the DNA is TGTGCCAGCAGACAGACAGGGGATCTTTCAGAGCAGTACTTC. It yields the protein CASRQTGDLSEQYF.

The V call is TRBV7-2, the J call TRBJ1-4; TRBD1 matches at 9 bases. There are 15 residues in the CDR3. The germline V gene encodes CDR1 SGHTA and CDR2 FQGNSA. V shed 5 bases, J shed 7 bases, and the junction held 8 bases outside the gene matches. Here the CDR3 reads CASSPDRGGTEKLFF. The CDR3 coding sequence is TGTGCCAGCAGCCCCGACAGGGGGGGAACTGAAAAACTGTTTTTT.

The chain has TRBV29-1 and TRBJ2-3; a possible D gene is TRBD1 (5 bases). With 4 bases removed from V and 4 bases from J, the gap between germline ends came to 15 bases. The CDR3 length is 14 residues. CDR1 SQVTM and CDR2 ANQGSEA come from the germline V gene. The CDR3 region has the DNA TGCAGCGTTGGTTCAAGGGGAAAAGCAGATACGCAGTATTTT. As protein: CSVGSRGKADTQYF.

In this sample, this clone turned up a few times. J is TRBJ2-1 and V is TRBV7-8, with 10 nucleotides matching TRBD2. Germline assignment: CDR1 SGHVS and CDR2 FQNEAQ. After removal of 6 bases from V and 10 bases from J, the junction contained 9 bases not matched to a gene. The length of the CDR3 is 14 residues. This chain's CDR3 is CASSAAAGGREQFF. The CDR3 DNA reads as TGTGCCAGCAGTGCCGCAGCGGGGGGGAGGGAGCAGTTCTTC.

The rearrangement links TRBV6-5 to TRBJ2-5; 10 bases agree with TRBD2. Looked up from germline, CDR1 is MNHEY and CDR2 is SVGAGI. With 2 bases clipped from V and 2 bases from J, the junction kept 5 bases outside the gene matches. The CDR3 runs to 16 residues. The CDR3 sequence: CASSYGVAGGQETQYF. As DNA, the CDR3 is TGTGCCAGCAGTTACGGTGTAGCGGGGGGTCAAGAGACCCAGTACTTC.

This rearrangement joins TRBV6-1 to TRBJ1-6; 9 bases map to TRBD1. J lost 9 bases, V lost 1 base, and 4 bases had no gene match. Germline V gene data show CDR1 as MNHNS and CDR2 as SASEGT. The CDR3 consists of 15 residues. As DNA, the CDR3 is TGTGCCAGCAGTGAAGGGACAGGGGAAACTTCACCCCTCCACTTT. Its translation is CASSEGTGETSPLHF.

The chain has TRBV10-2 and TRBJ2-1; tentative D call: TRBD1 (5 bases). Trimming shortened V by 7 bases and J by 1 base, and 11 bases separated the two germline ends. This CDR3 comprises 14 residues. Germline V gene sequence: CDR1 WSHSY, CDR2 SAAADI. The DNA of the CDR3 is TGCGCCAGCAAAGACAGCAATTCCTACAATGAGCAGTTCTTC. It encodes CASKDSNSYNEQFF.

The chain uses TRBV5-4 and TRBJ2-3; 12 bases match TRBD2. CDR1 SGHNT and CDR2 YYREEE come from the germline V gene (reference sequence). V shed 5 bases, J shed 1 base, and the junction held 5 bases outside the gene matches. This CDR3 comprises 16 residues. The CDR3 is CASRPRLAGGTDTQYF. CDR3 DNA sequence: TGTGCCAGCAGGCCACGACTAGCGGGGGGCACAGATACGCAGTATTTT.

Regarding this clone: Other DNA sequences in this specimen translate into the identical CDR3. The chain recombines TRBV9 with TRBJ2-3, with D hard to call. V lost 0 bases and J lost 1, with 3 bases in between. The CDR3 runs 13 residues. Germline V gives CDR1 SGDLS, CDR2 YYNGEE. Here the CDR3 reads CASSVGGTDTQYF. CDR3 nucleotides: TGTGCCAGCAGCGTAGGCGGCACAGATACGCAGTATTTT.

The chain has TRBV5-1 and TRBJ2-2, with TRBD1 as a possible D gene (6 bases). The CDR3 runs to 16 residues. Trimming took off 0 bases at V and 4 bases at J, with 13 bases between the two ends. Per germline, CDR1 SGHRS and CDR2 YFSETQ. This CDR3 is CASSLVGGSSTGELFF. CDR3 in DNA: TGCGCCAGCAGCTTGGTTGGGGGCTCGAGCACCGGGGAGCTGTTTTTT.

The gene calls are TRBV28 and TRBJ1-5, with 8 bases aligning to TRBD1. With V trimmed by 6 bases and J by 2 bases, 6 bases remained unmatched. CDR3 length: 15 amino acids. Germline CDR1 reads MDHEN; CDR2 reads SYDVKM. CDR3 region: CASRLPGGGNQPQHF. The CDR3 DNA follows: TGTGCCAGCAGGTTACCAGGGGGCGGCAATCAGCCCCAGCATTTT.

This chain uses TRBV30 with TRBJ1-2; D possibly corresponds to TRBD1 (5 bases). With 4 bases removed from V and 7 bases from J, the gap between germline ends came to 13 bases. Germline V gene lookup returns CDR1 GTSNPN and CDR2 SVGIG (reference sequence). The CDR3 covers 12 residues. The CDR3 reads CAWNFGTSGYTF. The CDR3 DNA follows: TGTGCCTGGAATTTCGGGACTAGTGGCTACACCTTC.

The chain links TRBV6-1 to TRBJ1-1, with D perhaps TRBD1 (5 bases). V gave up 6 bases and J gave up 0 bases, with 8 bases separating them. Germline V gene sequence: CDR1 MNHNS, CDR2 SASEGT. The CDR3 spans 13 residues. Here the CDR3 DNA reads TGTGCCAGCAGCAGGGAGGTGAACACTGAAGCTTTCTTT. Amino acids: CASSREVNTEAFF.

The genes are TRBV28 and TRBJ1-2, with TRBD1 matching over 10 bases. V lost 5 bases, J lost 3 bases, and 6 bases stayed unmatched. Per germline, CDR1 MDHEN and CDR2 SYDVKM. The CDR3 covers 15 residues. In nucleotides, the CDR3 is TGTGCCAGCAGTCCGGGACAGGGGCTCTACTATGGCTACACCTTC. It codes for CASSPGQGLYYGYTF.

This clone was observed once. This chain uses TRBV15 with TRBJ2-1; weak D call: TRBD2 (6 bases). The CDR3 is 15 amino acids. V gave up 3 bases and J gave up 1 base, with 10 bases separating them. Germline V gene lookup returns CDR1 LNHNV and CDR2 YYDKDF (reference sequence). Written as DNA, the CDR3 is TGTGCCACCAGCAGCGCCCGGGGGTCCTACAATGAGCAGTTCTTC. Amino acids: CATSSARGSYNEQFF.

This clone was detected only a few times. The CDR3 loop reads CASSWGQGAGEKLFF. The DNA of the CDR3 is TGTGCCAGCAGTTGGGGACAGGGGGCTGGGGAAAAACTGTTTTTT. V is TRBV6-5 and J is TRBJ1-4, with 12 bases aligning to TRBD1. The CDR3 runs to 15 residues. Germline values: CDR1 MNHEY, CDR2 SVGAGI. With V trimmed by 4 bases and J by 8 bases, 5 bases remained unmatched.

This clone showed up just a few times. The chain joins TRBV5-6 to TRBJ1-1; 8 bases agree with TRBD1. After removal of 4 bases from V and 10 bases from J, the junction contained 6 bases not matched to a gene. This CDR3 is 12 amino acids long. Germline V lookup: CDR1 SGHDT, CDR2 YYEEEE. The CDR3 here is CASSRGQGGAFF. The DNA of the CDR3 is TGTGCCAGCAGCCGCGGACAGGGTGGAGCTTTCTTT.

V gene TRBV7-3 combines with J gene TRBJ2-5; 9 bases are a match to TRBD1. J gave up 8 bases and V 5 bases, and 9 bases lay outside the gene matches. CDR3 length equals 14 residues. The germline CDR1 and CDR2 sequences are SGHTA and FQGTGA. The CDR3 protein is CASSPRTGVDTQYF. The CDR3 DNA reads as TGTGCCAGCAGCCCACGGACAGGGGTCGATACCCAGTACTTC.

This chain uses TRBV28 with TRBJ1-5; no clear D gene. The V and J ends lost 2 bases and 4 bases respectively, with 9 bases between them. Germline assignment: CDR1 MDHEN and CDR2 SYDVKM. The CDR3 runs 14 residues. The CDR3 here is CASSLRERNQPQHF. The DNA for the CDR3 is TGTGCCAGCAGTTTACGGGAGAGAAATCAGCCCCAGCATTTT.

Concerning this clone itself: This CDR3 is also generated by other DNA sequences in the sample. The chain has TRBV6-5 and TRBJ1-2; 7 positions match TRBD1. V lost 6 bases, J lost 0 bases, and 4 bases stayed unmatched. The CDR3 covers 14 residues. CDR1 is MNHEY, CDR2 SVGAGI, per germline. CDR3: CASSPGTANYGYTF. For the CDR3, the DNA is TGTGCCAGCAGCCCGGGGACAGCTAACTATGGCTACACCTTC.

This clone occurred once. The rearrangement links TRBV28 to TRBJ2-7, with TRBD2 identical over 7 bases. Germline V gene sequence: CDR1 MDHEN, CDR2 SYDVKM. The CDR3 loop spans 16 amino acids. Trimming cost V 3 bases and J 2 bases; bases outside gene matches: 10. In nucleotides, the CDR3 is TGTGCCAGCAGTTTCGGGCTAGCGGACTCTACCTACGAGCAGTACTTC. Amino acids: CASSFGLADSTYEQYF.